This T cell receptor (beta chain) was found in a study of blood T cells in healthy people across ages. Peripheral blood samples of around 11 milliliters were drawn from each donor. V was clipped by 7 bases and J by 2 bases; unmatched bases: 2. CDR1 is KGHDR, CDR2 SFDVKD, per germline. CDR3 length: 13 residues. A J-beta primer mix and a sample-barcoded 5' primer were used in a second PCR of about 7 to 12 cycles. A template-switch adaptor containing 12 random nucleotides labeled each cDNA molecule. MiXCR was run by TCRdb on the 5' RACE reads, yielding one entry per CDR3 protein. Counted here are roughly 730,000 distinct CDR3 sequences, around three fifths occurring once; the ten biggest clones make up around a quarter.

Sequenced input: blood. The gene calls are TRBV24-1 and TRBJ2-7; TRBD1 aligns across 9 bases. The source of this sequence is a middle-aged man in good health. The chain's CDR3 is CATSGDRAYEQYF. CDR3 sequence (DNA): TGTGCCACCAGCGGGGACAGGGCCTACGAGCAGTACTTC.